The clone carrying this TCR beta chain was found once. Its antigen is still unknown. The record originates from a study of cytomegalovirus exposure and HLA in healthy donors. V shed 6 bases and J shed 2 bases, with 11 bases lying between them. CDR1 is ENHRY and CDR2 is SYGVKD in the germline V gene. This CDR3 is built from 13 residues. The PCR used 60 Vbeta and 13 Jbeta primers. Generated by immunoSEQ multiplex PCR, the TCRdb table keeps only in-frame clones and is missing some. The sample records approximately 150,000 clones, about four fifths being singletons. Whole-study findings and limits: In vitro data verified a few CMV-associated chains as specific for CMV antigens.

The source of this sequence is a man under 40 in good health and CMV-seropositive. The chain uses TRBV10-3 and TRBJ2-7; TRBD2 might be the D (6 bases). Sample: PBMCs. The CDR3, as DNA: TGTGCCATCAGGGGACTGTCTACCTACGAGCAGTACTTC. It specifies CAIRGLSTYEQYF.